This TCR beta chain was sequenced for a study of cytomegalovirus exposure and HLA in healthy donors. About the study: It was reported in a later analysis that the same platform had been used for the 120 validation repertoires as for the approximately 730 first-cohort repertoires. Study-wide points: Confirmation in vitro established that a few CMV-associated chains were specific for CMV antigens. Listed as cytomegalovirus-associated were 150 or so TCR beta chains.

The validation cohort, a group of around 130 subjects, included the donors and was separate from the roughly 670-subject first cohort. In the case of this clone: The antigen is undetermined.

The table came from immunoSEQ multiplex PCR; TCRdb's copy has only in-frame clones and leaves some out. Of 200,000 to 250,000 clones listed, 65% to 85% are singletons. Sample: PBMCs. The receptor was derived from a woman aged 25 to 39 in good health and CMV-seropositive.

In DNA form, the CDR3 reads TGCGCCAGCAGCTCGTATAGTCTCGGCTATGGCTACACCTTC. Translated, it gives CASSSYSLGYGYTF. V is TRBV5-1 and J is TRBJ1-2, with D uncertain. From germline, CDR1 is SGHRS and CDR2 YFSETQ. The CDR3 extends over 14 amino acids. The V and J ends lost 3 bases and 4 bases respectively, with 13 bases between them.